The 10 T cell receptor beta chains reported below all come from one sample, sequenced in a study of T cells in Graves' hyperthyroidism and ophthalmopathy. Amplified TCR beta CDR3 regions derived from RNA transcripts. First-round RT-PCR with HTBI primers amplified the TCR CDR3 region. Using its own MiXCR run on the multiplex PCR reads, TCRdb lists one record per CDR3 protein. Of more than 300,000 distinct CDR3 sequences listed, around 13% are singletons. Material for sequencing was blood. Receptors were obtained from a woman aged 25 to 45 with Graves' ophthalmopathy.

The table lists this clonotype with many counts. The chain couples TRBV11-2 to TRBJ2-3; D may match TRBD1 or TRBD2 (6 bases each). The CDR3 contains 16 residues. Trimming took off 5 bases at V and 4 bases at J, with 19 bases between the two ends. Germline-derived CDR1 and CDR2 are SGHAT and FQNNGV. This CDR3 is CASSQHEGGSADTQYF. In nucleotides, the CDR3 is TGTGCCAGCAGCCAACACGAGGGGGGCAGCGCAGATACGCAGTATTTT.

This clonotype was observed a handful of times. V usage is TRBV29-1 and J usage is TRBJ2-1, with TRBD1 matching over 9 bases. Germline trimming cut 5 bases from V and 7 bases from J; bases unmatched to any gene: 6. The length of the CDR3 is 13 residues. The germline gives CDR1 SQVTM, CDR2 ANQGSEA. CDR3 protein: CSVSGQGLNEQFF. The CDR3 nucleotides are TGCAGCGTTTCGGGACAGGGTTTGAATGAGCAGTTCTTC.

This clonotype was observed many times. The chain is built from TRBV2 and TRBJ1-1; 7 positions match TRBD1. Germline V gene sequence: CDR1 SNHLY, CDR2 FYNNEI. Trimming cost V 1 base and J 4 bases; bases outside gene matches: 3. The CDR3 contains 14 residues. Here the CDR3 DNA reads TGTGCCAGCAGTGAAGGGACAGGAGGCACTGAAGCTTTCTTT. Translated: CASSEGTGGTEAFF. The whole variable domain, filled in from reference TRBV2 and TRBJ1-1, reads EPEVTQTPSHQVTQMGQEVILRCVPISNHLYFYWYRQILGQKVEFLVSFYNNEISEKSEIFDDQFSVERPDGSNFTLKIRSTKLEDSAMYFCASSEGTGGTEAFFGQGTRLTVV.

The rearrangement uses TRBV18 and TRBJ2-5, with a possible D match to TRBD2 (6 bases). This CDR3 comprises 17 residues. Germline V gene data show CDR1 as KGHSH and CDR2 as LQKENI. Deletions cut 0 bases from V and 5 bases from J, with 19 bases between. CDR3 coding DNA: TGTGCCAGCTCACCACCAGGGTGGGACTCAAGGTCGGAGACCCAGTACTTC. This codes for CASSPPGWDSRSETQYF. The full variable domain, its missing parts supplied by reference TRBV18 and TRBJ2-5, is NAGVMQNPRHLVRRRGQEARLRCSPMKGHSHVYWYRQLPEEGLKFMVYLQKENIIDESGMPKERFSAEFPKEGPSILRIQQVVRGDSAAYFCASSPPGWDSRSETQYFGPGTRLLVL.

The CDR3 region is CASPQGVPTDTQYF. In DNA, the CDR3 is TGCGCCAGCCCACAGGGGGTGCCCACAGATACGCAGTATTTT. The chain recombines TRBV4-1 with TRBJ2-3; 8 bases map to TRBD1. This CDR3 is 14 amino acids long. V was clipped by 8 bases and J by 2 bases; unmatched bases: 6. CDR1 MGHRA and CDR2 YSYEKL come from the germline V gene.

This clonotype was detected a few times. The CDR3 protein is CASSVDSGGGRNEQFF. DNA of the CDR3: TGTGCCAGCAGTGTGGATAGCGGGGGGGGGAGGAATGAGCAGTTCTTC. The chain couples TRBV2 to TRBJ2-1, with 11 bases that match TRBD2. The germline gives CDR1 SNHLY, CDR2 FYNNEI. This CDR3 region has 16 residues. The trim removed 4 bases at V and 7 bases at J, leaving 9 bases unmatched.

This clonotype occurred many times. This chain joins TRBV2 and TRBJ1-1, with 8 bases lining up with TRBD1. Germline V gene data show CDR1 as SNHLY and CDR2 as FYNNEI. This CDR3 is 14 amino acids long. The ends lost 6 bases at V and 2 bases at J; junction bases unmatched: 5. In nucleotides, the CDR3 is TGTGCCAGCAGACTCGGACAGGGTAACACTGAAGCTTTCTTT. This encodes CASRLGQGNTEAFF.

This clonotype was counted ten times or more. J is TRBJ2-2 and V is TRBV6-1, with D possibly TRBD2 on 7 matching bases. This CDR3 is built from 15 residues. Germline CDR1 and CDR2: MNHNS and SASEGT. V shed 4 bases and J shed 6 bases, with 15 bases lying between them. The CDR3 reads CASSGGGHRPGELFF. CDR3 nucleotide sequence: TGTGCCAGCAGTGGGGGGGGACATCGGCCCGGGGAGCTGTTTTTT.

A note on this clonotype: A read error may be the cause here, since a much bigger clone is one base away. V usage is TRBV5-5 and J usage is TRBJ2-2; D remains unclear. Germline V lookup: CDR1 SGHKS, CDR2 YYEKEE (reference sequence). Trimming shortened V by 4 bases and J by 4 bases, and 14 bases separated the two germline ends. The CDR3 runs 15 residues. The CDR3 nucleotides are TGTGCCAGCAGCGGTCAGGATACGAGCACCGGGGAGCTGTTTTTT. It codes for CASSGQDTSTGELFF.

The CDR3 sequence is CAISVKGVSGDGYTF. The CDR3 DNA is TGTGCCATCAGCGTTAAAGGGGTAAGCGGCGATGGCTACACCTTC. This chain uses TRBV10-3 with TRBJ1-2; TRBD1 is a possible D gene (5 bases). Trimming shortened V by 6 bases and J by 6 bases, and 20 bases separated the two germline ends. The CDR3 has 15 amino acids. Germline V gene lookup returns CDR1 ENHRY and CDR2 SYGVKD.